This T cell receptor beta chain was profiled in a study of T cell responses to AZD1222 COVID-19 vaccine. Across the study: Second doses were pooled across both intervals (about 4 or about 12 weeks). Findings and limits, study-wide: Nearly half of the spike-specific TCRs reportedly recognize variant regions that carry no mutations. Spike regions recognized by vaccine-associated CD4 TCRs spanned the protein, led by 160-218 and 743-854.

About this clone: Its target is unknown.

Repertoires were generated with immunoSEQ multiplex PCR, while TCRdb's copy carries only in-frame clones and drops some. The data contain about 110,000 clones, 85% to 90% of them singletons. The sequences come from peripheral blood, collected on day 0 of AZD1222 vaccination. The sequence was obtained from an adult in good health.

CDR3 DNA sequence: TGCGCCAGCAGCCAAGCTCGATCTCCGGGACTAGCTTCGGGCTCCTACAATGAGCAGTTCTTC. This encodes CASSQARSPGLASGSYNEQFF. This chain connects TRBV4-1 to TRBJ2-1, with 9 bases that match TRBD2. After removal of 1 base from V and 0 bases from J, the junction contained 16 bases not matched to a gene. This CDR3 has 21 residues. The V gene's germline CDR1 is MGHRA and CDR2 YSYEKL.